The clone carrying this T cell receptor beta chain has a handful of counts. Its antigen is as yet unknown. Just one base apart from a much larger clone, this may be a read error. Germline assignment: CDR1 KGHSH and CDR2 LQKENI. The CDR3 length is 15 residues. The ends were cut back, 0 bases at V and 10 bases at J, with 13 bases in the middle. Each TRB amplification used roughly 250-550 ng of genomic DNA from blood. BIOMED2 TRB-A/B primer pools were used in multiplex TRB PCR. Each CDR3 protein gets one entry after TCRdb re-called the multiplex PCR reads with MiXCR. The table shows about 6,400 distinct CDR3 sequences, with about a quarter occurring only once. This sample is drawn from a study of T and B cells in COVID-19 patients. For the study at large: COVID-19 patients gave peripheral blood either during active infection or after recovery. Median age was about 34 years in the recovered cohort and about 67 years in the active-infection cohort. About 90% of the 20 active-infection patients had comorbidities associated with unfavorable COVID-19 outcome.

Broader study findings: No sequencing was yet done of CD4+, regulatory or CD8+ subsets, or of SARS-CoV-2-responsive or tetramer+ sorted cells.

J is TRBJ1-6 and V is TRBV18, with a possible D match to TRBD1 (5 bases). The TCR was taken from a human donor with active COVID-19. What was sequenced was blood. The CDR3 loop reads CASSPPGQGLSPLHF. The CDR3 DNA follows: TGTGCCAGCTCACCACCGGGGCAGGGACTATCACCCCTCCACTTT.